The 15 T cell receptor beta chains below all came from one sample that was sequenced in a study of blood T cell repertoires in COVID-19. TCRdb's copy holds only in-frame clones and misses some; the assay was immunoSEQ multiplex PCR. In the table there are 95,000 to 120,000 clones, about two thirds of which are singletons. Sequences were obtained from peripheral blood. The receptors come from a woman aged 40 to 49 with acute or convalescent COVID-19.

This sequence joins TRBV28 and TRBJ1-2; 9 positions match TRBD1. Per germline, CDR1 MDHEN and CDR2 SYDVKM. CDR3 length: 14 residues. The trim removed 4 bases at V and 6 bases at J, leaving 6 bases unmatched. The CDR3 here is CASSSGQGIDGYTF. The CDR3 DNA sequence: TGTGCCAGCAGTTCCGGACAGGGGATAGATGGCTACACCTTC.

This clone was seen a handful of times. The chain employs TRBV9 and TRBJ2-3; the match to TRBD2 covers 10 bases. Germline CDR1 SGDLS, CDR2 YYNGEE. This CDR3 has 18 residues. Trimming removed 0 bases from V and 6 bases from J; junction bases left unmatched: 13. CDR3 region: CASSVASGGALTYDTQYF. For the CDR3, the DNA is TGTGCCAGCAGCGTAGCGAGCGGGGGGGCTTTAACATATGATACGCAGTATTTT.

This rearrangement joins TRBV4-1 to TRBJ2-7, with a possible D match to TRBD1 (6 bases). This CDR3 comprises 16 residues. CDR1 is MGHRA and CDR2 is YSYEKL in the germline V gene. Trimming left V 0 bases short and J 3 bases short, with 15 bases between. DNA of the CDR3: TGCGCCAGCAGCCAAGATCTCGCAGGGGTAGTCTACGAGCAGTACTTC. This encodes CASSQDLAGVVYEQYF.

This chain joins TRBV7-2 and TRBJ2-5; D is possibly TRBD2 (6 bases). The CDR3 has 15 amino acids. Germline CDR1 reads SGHTA; CDR2 reads FQGNSA. Deletions cut 5 bases from V and 1 base from J, with 14 bases between. The CDR3 bases are TGTGCCAGCAGCAGCGGAGGGTTAATCCAAGAGACCCAGTACTTC. It yields the protein CASSSGGLIQETQYF.

This clone was seen a single time. This chain links TRBV10-3 with TRBJ2-5; TRBD1 agrees at 7 bases. The V segment lost 6 bases and the J segment 3 bases; nucleotides outside the gene matches: 10. The CDR3 is made up of 15 amino acids. CDR1 and CDR2 (germline): ENHRY, SYGVKD. The CDR3 bases are TGTGCCATCAGATCCTCCGGGACAGACAAAGAGACCCAGTACTTC. This gives the protein CAIRSSGTDKETQYF.

The chain is built from TRBV5-4 and TRBJ2-1; TRBD2 matches at 7 bases. The V segment lost 0 bases and the J segment 10 bases; nucleotides outside the gene matches: 10. Germline V CDR1 and CDR2: SGHNT, YYREEE (reference sequence). The CDR3 runs 15 residues. This chain's CDR3 is CASSLAGGGSGEQFF. The DNA of the CDR3 is TGTGCCAGCAGCTTGGCGGGAGGTGGGTCAGGGGAGCAGTTCTTC.

J is TRBJ2-2 and V is TRBV4-1; the match to TRBD1 covers 7 bases. The CDR3 has 15 amino acids. With 6 bases clipped from V and 5 bases from J, the junction kept 9 bases outside the gene matches. Per the germline V gene, CDR1 is MGHRA and CDR2 is YSYEKL. The CDR3 coding sequence is TGCGCCAGCAGTCCCTTGGGGACAGCTACCGGGGAGCTGTTTTTT. This translates into CASSPLGTATGELFF.

CDR3 nucleotide sequence: TGTGCCAGTAGTATTCCGGGGACCGGGGAGCTGTTTTTT. Translation: CASSIPGTGELFF. The chain uses TRBV19 and TRBJ2-2; possible D gene TRBD2, 5 bases. Trimming removed 3 bases from V and 5 bases from J, with 7 bases in between. Germline CDR1 reads LNHDA; CDR2 reads SQIVND (reference sequence). The CDR3 totals 13 residues. Based on the CDR3 plus reference TRBV19 and TRBJ2-2, the full variable domain is DGGITQSPKYLFRKEGQNVTLSCEQNLNHDAMYWYRQDPGQGLRLIYYSQIVNDFQKGDIAEGYSVSREKKESFPLTVTSAQKNPTAFYLCASSIPGTGELFFGEGSRLTVL.

The chain links TRBV5-1 to TRBJ2-1, with D maybe TRBD1 (6 bases). V shed 0 bases and J shed 8 bases, with 12 bases lying between them. Looked up from germline, CDR1 is SGHRS and CDR2 is YFSETQ. The CDR3 is 14 residues long. CDR3 protein: CASSLAGQGHEQFF. DNA for the CDR3: TGCGCCAGCAGCTTGGCAGGGCAGGGGCATGAGCAGTTCTTC.

This chain connects TRBV6-5 to TRBJ2-3, with TRBD2 matching over 11 bases. The V and J ends lost 4 bases and 8 bases, in that order; junction bases with no gene match: 8. There are 15 residues in the CDR3. Germline CDR1 reads MNHEY; CDR2 reads SVGAGI. The CDR3, as DNA: TGTGCCAGCAGTTTAGCGGGGGGGGCCCAGGGTACGCAGTATTTT. Its protein is CASSLAGGAQGTQYF.

V and J are TRBV10-3 and TRBJ1-2; D is undetermined. The CDR3 has 13 amino acids. V gave up 2 bases and J gave up 4 bases, with 8 bases separating them. Germline V CDR1 and CDR2: ENHRY, SYGVKD. In DNA, the CDR3 is TGTGCCATCAGTGAGGTACGGGGCTATGGCTACACCTTC. Protein sequence: CAISEVRGYGYTF.

The chain is built from TRBV3-1 (or the pseudogene TRBV3-2) and TRBJ2-3, with TRBD2 matching 10 bases. From germline, CDR1 is LGHDT and CDR2 YNNKEL (reference sequence). CDR3 length: 16 amino acids. Trimming cost V 1 base and J 1 base; bases outside gene matches: 2. CDR3 in amino acids: CASSQALAGGTDTQYF. Written as DNA, the CDR3 is TGTGCCAGCAGCCAAGCGCTAGCGGGGGGCACAGATACGCAGTATTTT.

A single count supports this clone. This chain uses TRBV12-5 with TRBJ1-5; D may be TRBD1 (5 bases). Germline CDR1 LGHNT, CDR2 FRNRAP. V was shortened by 6 bases and J by 0 bases, with 21 bases between the two germline ends. The CDR3 sequence is 18 residues long. CDR3 coding DNA: TGTGCTAGTGGGCCCCGGCCTCAGGGTCCGCATAGCAATCAGCCCCAGCATTTT. Protein: CASGPRPQGPHSNQPQHF.

The rearrangement links TRBV7-3 to TRBJ2-1, with 10 bases aligning to TRBD1. The CDR3 covers 21 residues. Germline lookup yields CDR1 SGHTA and CDR2 FQGTGA. Trimming cost V 5 bases and J 0 bases; bases outside gene matches: 19. Here the CDR3 DNA reads TGTGCCAGCAGCCCTCAAGGAGGGGGGACAGGGGTTGGGAGCTCCTACAATGAGCAGTTCTTC. This encodes CASSPQGGGTGVGSSYNEQFF.

In DNA, the CDR3 is TGTGCCAGCTCATCAGGGGGCGTTGTCGGTGAAGCTTTCTTT. Translating it yields CASSSGGVVGEAFF. The chain links TRBV18 to TRBJ1-1; TRBD1 matches 8 bases. The CDR3 is 14 amino acids. V was pared by 5 bases and J by 7 bases, with 9 bases of the junction left unmatched. CDR1 KGHSH and CDR2 LQKENI come from the germline V gene.